Each of the 21 T cell receptor beta chains below was sequenced from the same sample in a study of early T cells in non-severe SARS-CoV-2 infection. MiXCR, applied by TCRdb to the 5' RACE reads, yields one record per CDR3 protein. The sample comprises about 11,000 distinct CDR3 sequences, 4.8% of which are singletons, and more than 8% rests with the top ten. The material sequenced was whole blood. The origin of the receptors is an adult who was a healthcare worker with PCR-confirmed SARS-CoV-2 infection or an uninfected control (not recorded which).

By sample share, this clonotype is medium-sized (0.01 to 0.1%). V and J are TRBV27 and TRBJ1-6; D not resolved. Germline-derived CDR1 and CDR2 are MNHEY and SMNVEV (reference sequence). V was clipped by 6 bases and J by 0 bases, with 12 bases between them. This CDR3 contains 16 residues. CDR3 sequence reads: CASRIPSSSYNSPLHF. As DNA, the CDR3 is TGTGCCAGCAGGATACCGTCTAGCTCCTATAATTCACCCCTCCACTTT.

This clonotype was observed many times. The V call is TRBV11-2, the J call TRBJ1-2, with D unclear. V dropped 6 bases and J dropped 6 bases, with 11 bases sitting between them. This CDR3 has 12 residues. The germline CDR1 and CDR2 sequences are SGHAT and FQNNGV. The CDR3 here is CASSTESHGYTF. CDR3 bases: TGTGCCAGCAGTACGGAATCTCATGGCTACACCTTC.

This chain links TRBV4-2 with TRBJ2-1, with a possible D match to TRBD1 (6 bases). The CDR3 has 13 amino acids. The V end was cut by 4 bases, the J end by 10 bases, with 14 bases between. Germline V gives CDR1 LGHNA, CDR2 YNFKEQ. CDR3 in DNA: TGTGCCAGCAGCCCTGGACAGCTCAGGGAGCAGTTCTTC. It translates to CASSPGQLREQFF.

In this sample, this clonotype turned up many times. The chain carries TRBV11-2 and TRBJ2-7; D possibly corresponds to TRBD1 (6 bases). Per germline, CDR1 SGHAT and CDR2 FQNNGV. V was trimmed by 0 bases and J by 4 bases, leaving 13 bases between them. The CDR3 covers 15 residues. CDR3 loop: CASSLEGQTIYEQYF. CDR3 DNA: TGTGCCAGCAGCTTAGAAGGACAGACTATTTACGAGCAGTACTTC.

This clonotype has ten or more counts. The CDR3: CASSRQGNTYEQYF. The CDR3 DNA reads TGTGCCAGCAGTCGACAGGGAAATACCTACGAGCAGTACTTC. V is TRBV6-6 and J is TRBJ2-7; 7 positions agree with TRBD1. Germline CDR1 and CDR2: MNHNY and SVGAGI (reference sequence). Losses at the gene ends were 5 bases for V and 2 bases for J; bases not matched to a gene: 6. There are 14 residues in the CDR3.

The gene calls are TRBV30 and TRBJ2-3; the match to TRBD2 covers 14 bases. Germline V CDR1 and CDR2: GTSNPN, SVGIG (reference sequence). The V segment lost 6 bases and the J segment 2 bases; nucleotides outside the gene matches: 4. The CDR3 has 15 amino acids. The CDR3 DNA follows: TGTGCCTGCCCGGGACTAGCGGGGGCCACAGATACGCAGTATTTT. It encodes CACPGLAGATDTQYF.

By share of the sample, this clonotype is medium-sized (0.01 to 0.1%). The chain combines TRBV20-1 with TRBJ1-6, with D maybe TRBD1 (5 bases). V was cut by 2 bases and J by 8 bases, with 10 bases left in between. Germline V gene lookup returns CDR1 DFQATT and CDR2 SNEGSKA (reference sequence). The length of the CDR3 is 13 residues. CDR3 nucleotides: TGCAGTGCTAGACCGTGGGGCGATTCACCCCTCCACTTT. This gives the protein CSARPWGDSPLHF.

In its sample, this clonotype was seen many times. J is TRBJ1-6 and V is TRBV29-1, with TRBD1 matching 8 bases. The CDR3 totals 13 residues. CDR1 is SQVTM, CDR2 ANQGSEA, per germline. The junction had 4 bases not matched to a gene; V was cut back by 3 bases and J by 9 bases. The CDR3 DNA follows: TGCAGCGTTGACACAGGGGGAGGTTCACCCCTCCACTTT. It is translated as CSVDTGGGSPLHF. The full variable domain, its missing parts supplied by reference TRBV29-1 and TRBJ1-6, is SAVISQKPSRDICQRGTSLTIQCQVDSQVTMMFWYRQQPGQSLTLIATANQGSEATYESGFVIDKFPISRPNLTFSTLTVSNMSPEDSSIYLCSVDTGGGSPLHFGNGTRLTVT.

This clonotype was seen at least ten times. The chain carries TRBV29-1 and TRBJ1-1; 8 nucleotides align to TRBD1. The CDR3 has 14 residues. The ends lost 5 bases at V and 3 bases at J; junction bases unmatched: 8. Germline assignment: CDR1 SQVTM and CDR2 ANQGSEA. In nucleotides, the CDR3 is TGCAGCGTTAGTTCTACGACAGGGGACACTGAAGCTTTCTTT. As protein: CSVSSTTGDTEAFF. The full variable domain, completed using reference TRBV29-1 and TRBJ1-1, is SAVISQKPSRDICQRGTSLTIQCQVDSQVTMMFWYRQQPGQSLTLIATANQGSEATYESGFVIDKFPISRPNLTFSTLTVSNMSPEDSSIYLCSVSSTTGDTEAFFGQGTRLTVV.

This clonotype has a count of ten or more. The chain has TRBV6-2 or TRBV6-3 and TRBJ1-1; D gene ambiguous. This CDR3 region has 13 residues. Germline V gene sequence: CDR1 MNHEY, CDR2 SVGEGT. Deletions cut 2 bases from V and 4 bases from J, with 8 bases between. The CDR3 region is CASSYGESTEAFF. The CDR3 bases are TGTGCCAGCAGTTACGGTGAAAGCACTGAAGCTTTCTTT.

This clonotype was counted at least ten times. This chain connects TRBV18 to TRBJ1-1; no reliable D call. The germline V gene has CDR1 KGHSH and CDR2 LQKENI. Deletions cut 3 bases from V and 4 bases from J, with 18 bases between. This CDR3 is built from 16 residues. Here the CDR3 reads CASSPPVASFRTEAFF. Here the CDR3 DNA reads TGTGCCAGCTCACCCCCGGTAGCAAGCTTTCGCACTGAAGCTTTCTTT.

The gene calls are TRBV7-8 and TRBJ1-1; D possibly corresponds to TRBD1 (5 bases). V lost 2 bases and J 2 bases, leaving 6 bases between the germline ends. Germline V gene data show CDR1 as SGHVS and CDR2 as FQNEAQ. This CDR3 has 13 amino acids. The CDR3 nucleotides are TGTGCCAGCAGCTTACAGGGAAACACTGAAGCTTTCTTT. This sequence encodes CASSLQGNTEAFF.

This clonotype counts as medium-sized. The rearrangement uses TRBV10-3 and TRBJ2-7, with unresolved D. CDR3 length: 13 residues. V was clipped by 9 bases and J by 0 bases, with 12 bases between them. Germline assignment: CDR1 ENHRY and CDR2 SYGVKD. The CDR3 is CAISSASSYEQYF. CDR3 nucleotides: TGTGCCATATCCTCAGCGAGCTCCTACGAGCAGTACTTC.

This clonotype was seen ten or more times. The DNA for the CDR3 is TGTGCCAGCAGCGAAGACAGACTAGTCCACACTGAAGCTTTCTTT. Protein product: CASSEDRLVHTEAFF. The J gene is TRBJ1-1, the V gene TRBV7-6; TRBD1 might be the D (5 bases). Germline CDR1 and CDR2: SGHVS and FNYEAQ. This CDR3 has 15 residues. Trimming removed 5 bases from V and 3 bases from J, with 16 bases in between.

By share, this clonotype ranks as medium-sized. The rearrangement joins TRBV5-1 to TRBJ2-5; unclear D gene. In germline, CDR1 is SGHRS, CDR2 YFSETQ. Deletions cut 8 bases from V and 1 base from J, with 12 bases between. The CDR3 covers 13 residues. The CDR3 region is CASRKGSQETQYF. The DNA of the CDR3 is TGCGCCAGTAGAAAAGGGTCCCAAGAGACCCAGTACTTC.

Many counts were recorded for this clonotype. The chain has TRBV5-1 and TRBJ2-7; no reliable D call. The length of the CDR3 is 14 residues. The V end lost 0 bases, the J end lost 6 bases, and 13 bases lay between the germline ends. From germline, CDR1 is SGHRS and CDR2 YFSETQ. The CDR3 bases are TGCGCCAGCAGCTTGGGTAGCTCGTCTCGCGAGCAGTACTTC. This codes for CASSLGSSSREQYF.

This chain uses TRBV6-5 with TRBJ1-3; D is ambiguous. CDR1 and CDR2 (germline): MNHEY, SVGAGI. With 6 bases removed from V and 4 bases from J, the gap between germline ends came to 16 bases. The CDR3 runs 15 residues. CDR3 nucleotides: TGTGCCAGCAGCCGGGCCGGCGCGGGAGGAAACACCATATATTTT. This codes for CASSRAGAGGNTIYF.

This clonotype occurred a few times. The chain combines TRBV7-2 with TRBJ2-1; D uncertain. CDR1 is SGHTA and CDR2 is FQGNSA in the germline V gene. Trimming took 1 base from V and 10 from J, leaving 11 bases between them. The CDR3 is 13 amino acids. CDR3 in DNA: TGTGCCAGCAGCTTAGAAACCAACAGAGAGCAGTTCTTC. It translates to CASSLETNREQFF.

V is TRBV27 and J is TRBJ2-1; D possibly corresponds to TRBD2 (6 bases). The germline V and J ends were trimmed by 3 bases and 6 bases, with 9 bases remaining between them. This CDR3 is built from 13 residues. Germline values: CDR1 MNHEY, CDR2 SMNVEV (reference sequence). For the CDR3, the DNA is TGTGCCAGCAGTTTGGCGGGGTTCAATGAGCAGTTCTTC. This encodes CASSLAGFNEQFF.

This clonotype was observed many times. V is TRBV20-1 and J is TRBJ2-3, with 11 positions matching TRBD2. J gave up 3 bases and V 0 bases, and 8 bases lay outside the gene matches. CDR1 is DFQATT and CDR2 is SNEGSKA in the germline V gene (reference sequence). The CDR3 loop spans 17 amino acids. The CDR3 loop reads CSARDLNSGGDTDTQYF. CDR3 nucleotides: TGCAGTGCTAGAGACCTGAATAGCGGGGGGGATACAGATACGCAGTATTTT.

By share, this clonotype counts as medium-sized. V is TRBV18 and J is TRBJ2-6, with 7 bases identical to TRBD1. CDR3 size: 18 residues. J was trimmed by 0 bases and V by 5 bases; bases with no gene match: 10. Germline values: CDR1 KGHSH, CDR2 LQKENI. Here the CDR3 DNA reads TGTGCCAGCTCATCTCCGGGACAGATCCTCTCTGGGGCCAACGTCCTGACTTTC. Translating gives CASSSPGQILSGANVLTF.